One sample yielded the 26 T cell receptor beta chains listed below, sequenced in a study of T cells in women clearing cervical HPV infection. Produced via immunoSEQ multiplex PCR; TCRdb's table is partial and in-frame only. The sample features approximately 30,000 clones, with roughly 3.4% in its top ten. Sequencing was performed on blood buffy coat. The source is a woman between 18 and 70 years old with a cervical HPV16 infection that either progressed to CIN3+ or cleared (not recorded which).

Notes on this clone: The CDR3 is cut off 3 residues early in the read; its end comes from the germline J gene. J is TRBJ2-1 and V is TRBV10-1, with TRBD1 matching over 8 bases. Trimming cost V 5 bases and J 8 bases; bases outside gene matches: 11. Germline V gene lookup returns CDR1 WNHNN and CDR2 SYGVQD (reference sequence). This CDR3 is built from 15 residues. CDR3 residues: CASSLPGQGSDEQFF. CDR3 DNA, as far as it was read: TGCGCCAGCAGTCTTCCCGGACAGGGTAGTGATGAG.

The covered CDR3 bases are TGTGCCTACCTTTCCAGGGAAAACACTGAA. Its protein product is CAYLSRENTE. The full-length CDR3 reads as CAYLSRENTEAFF. The chain has TRBV30 and TRBJ1-1, with TRBD1 as a possible D gene (5 bases). The CDR3 goes on 3 residues after the read ends, and that part is filled in from the germline J gene. Deletions cut 7 bases from V and 2 bases from J, with 14 bases between. This CDR3 region has 13 residues. Germline CDR1 is GTSNPN and CDR2 is SVGIG (reference sequence).

Comments on this clone: The sequenced fragment ends 3 residues before the CDR3 boundary, so the rest is inferred from the germline J gene. The chain recombines TRBV28 with TRBJ1-2; D is ambiguous. CDR1 MDHEN and CDR2 SYDVKM come from the germline V gene. Trimming shortened V by 1 base and J by 7 bases, and 4 bases separated the two germline ends. This CDR3 is 11 amino acids long. The CDR3 sequence: CASSLLAGYTF. The sequenced part of the CDR3 DNA is TGTGCCAGCAGTTTATTGGCTGGC.

Points on this clone: The CDR3 end falls 3 residues outside the read, so it is completed with the germline J gene. This sequence joins TRBV7-8 and TRBJ2-1; 12 bases line up with TRBD2. This CDR3 region has 15 residues. Germline V CDR1 and CDR2: SGHVS, FQNEAQ. The J segment lost 3 bases and the V segment lost 7 bases, leaving 4 bases of the junction unmatched. The part of the CDR3 DNA that was read is TGTGCCAGCACCCTACTAGCGGGAGGCTACAATGAG. Protein sequence: CASTLLAGGYNE. The whole CDR3 is CASTLLAGGYNEQFF.

A note on this clone: The sequenced fragment ends 3 residues before the CDR3 boundary, so the rest is inferred from the germline J gene. The chain employs TRBV2 and TRBJ2-5; 13 bases align to TRBD2. The CDR3 contains 16 residues. Germline V gene lookup returns CDR1 SNHLY and CDR2 FYNNEI. V gave up 11 bases and J gave up 0 bases; unmatched junction bases: 9. CDR3 DNA (partial): TGTGCCTCGCACGAGGGGACTAGCGGGGACCAAGAGACC. Its translation is CASHEGTSGDQET. Given in full, the CDR3 is CASHEGTSGDQETQYF.

On this clone itself: The read finishes 3 residues shy of the CDR3 end, and the germline J gene is used to complete it. The J gene is TRBJ1-4, the V gene TRBV20-1, with D possibly being TRBD1 (6 bases). Trimming shortened V by 6 bases and J by 7 bases, and 15 bases separated the two germline ends. CDR3 length: 13 amino acids. Germline assignment: CDR1 DFQATT and CDR2 SNEGSKA (reference sequence). The covered CDR3 bases are TGCAGTGCCCAACAGGGCCGGGGTGAAAAA. It translates to CSAQQGRGEK. The CDR3 in full is CSAQQGRGEKLFF.

With respect to this clone: Read coverage stops 3 residues before the CDR3 terminus; the germline J gene supplies the remainder. The chain links TRBV18 to TRBJ2-5; maybe TRBD1 (6 bases). V shed 3 bases and J shed 2 bases, with 10 bases lying between them. The CDR3 length is 14 residues. Germline lookup yields CDR1 KGHSH and CDR2 LQKENI. The covered CDR3 bases are TGTGCCAGCTCACCGACAGGTGCTCAAGAGACC. Amino acid sequence: CASSPTGAQET. Given in full, the CDR3 is CASSPTGAQETQYF. The full variable domain, in which reference TRBV18 and TRBJ2-5 provide the parts outside the CDR3, is NAGVMQNPRHLVRRRGQEARLRCSPMKGHSHVYWYRQLPEEGLKFMVYLQKENIIDESGMPKERFSAEFPKEGPSILRIQQVVRGDSAAYFCASSPTGAQETQYFGPGTRLLVL.

With respect to this clone: The read falls 3 residues short of the CDR3 end, and the missing part is taken from the germline J gene. J is TRBJ1-3 and V is TRBV11-2; D gene ambiguous. Germline V gene lookup returns CDR1 SGHAT and CDR2 FQNNGV. V gave up 3 bases and J gave up 5 bases, with 11 bases separating them. The CDR3 contains 14 residues. CDR3 amino acids: CASSFSEVRNTIYF. The part of the CDR3 DNA that was read is TGTGCCAGCAGCTTTTCTGAGGTTCGAAACACC.

CDR3 DNA, as far as it was read: TGTGCCAGCAGTGAACTTCCAGGGAGCACCGGGGAG. Translated, it gives CASSELPGSTGE. The entire CDR3 protein is CASSELPGSTGELFF. The V call is TRBV6-1, the J call TRBJ2-2; D is possibly TRBD1 or TRBD2 (5 bases each). Read sequence stops 3 residues before the CDR3 end, and the germline J gene provides the missing end. Germline V gene lookup returns CDR1 MNHNS and CDR2 SASEGT. The V end lost 2 bases, the J end lost 4 bases, and 11 bases lay between the germline ends. The CDR3 has 15 amino acids.

For this clone: The CDR3 end falls 3 residues outside the read, so it is completed with the germline J gene. The V call is TRBV19, the J call TRBJ1-5, with 12 bases aligning to TRBD1. The CDR3 is 19 amino acids. V lost 1 base to trimming and J lost 7 bases; unmatched junction nucleotides: 14. Germline values: CDR1 LNHDA, CDR2 SQIVND (reference sequence). The CDR3 loop reads CASSIGLFGDRGRSQPQHF. CDR3 DNA (partial): TGTGCCAGTAGTATAGGTTTATTTGGGGACAGGGGGCGAAGCCAGCCC.

Regarding this clone: The CDR3 extends 3 residues past the end of the read, so its final part is completed from the germline J gene. The rearrangement uses TRBV19 and TRBJ1-2; 8 nucleotides align to TRBD1. CDR1 is LNHDA, CDR2 SQIVND, per germline (reference sequence). The CDR3 extends over 13 amino acids. The ends lost 6 bases at V and 4 bases at J; junction bases unmatched: 4. CDR3 loop: CASSRQGFYGYTF. Incomplete CDR3 DNA: TGTGCCAGTAGCAGACAGGGGTTCTATGGC. The whole variable domain, filled in from reference TRBV19 and TRBJ1-2, reads DGGITQSPKYLFRKEGQNVTLSCEQNLNHDAMYWYRQDPGQGLRLIYYSQIVNDFQKGDIAEGYSVSREKKESFPLTVTSAQKNPTAFYLCASSRQGFYGYTFGSGTRLTVV.

With regard to this clone: The read halts 3 residues ahead of the CDR3 end, with the missing end drawn from the germline J gene. This chain links TRBV19 with TRBJ1-2; a possible D gene is TRBD1 (5 bases). This CDR3 has 15 amino acids. In germline, CDR1 is LNHDA, CDR2 SQIVND (reference sequence). V lost 4 bases, J lost 2 bases, and 14 bases lay in between. The CDR3 DNA, read in part, is TGTGCCAGTAGTAAGGCCGGGGGACTCAACTATGGC. Translated, it gives CASSKAGGLNYG. The complete CDR3 protein is CASSKAGGLNYGYTF. Combining the CDR3 with reference TRBV19 and TRBJ1-2 gives the whole variable domain DGGITQSPKYLFRKEGQNVTLSCEQNLNHDAMYWYRQDPGQGLRLIYYSQIVNDFQKGDIAEGYSVSREKKESFPLTVTSAQKNPTAFYLCASSKAGGLNYGYTFGSGTRLTVV.

The CDR3 protein is CASSLSPGIQETQYF. The DNA read from the CDR3 is TGCGCCAGCAGCTTGAGTCCAGGCATCCAAGAGACG. The chain employs TRBV5-1 and TRBJ2-3; the D is unclear. The CDR3 end is not reached by the read, which stops 3 residues before it; the germline J gene fills it in. The CDR3 totals 15 residues. CDR1 and CDR2 from the germline V gene are SGHRS and YFSETQ.

About this clone: The read gets to within 3 residues of the CDR3 end, and the germline J gene fills in the rest. The chain employs TRBV10-3 and TRBJ1-3, with D unresolved. This CDR3 is built from 14 residues. Per germline, CDR1 ENHRY and CDR2 SYGVKD. The ends were cut back, 4 bases at V and 4 bases at J, with 11 bases in the middle. The CDR3 DNA, read in part, is TGTGCCATCAGTGTACAAACATCAGGAAACACC. It encodes CAISVQTSGNT. The full CDR3 protein is CAISVQTSGNTIYF.

As for this clone: Coverage ceases 3 residues before the CDR3 finishes, and the germline J gene fills in the end. This sequence joins TRBV6-2 or TRBV6-3 and TRBJ1-1; 10 bases are shared with TRBD1. V lost 7 bases, J lost 4 bases, and 15 bases stayed unmatched. CDR1 MNHEY and CDR2 SVGEGT come from the germline V gene. The CDR3 sequence is 17 residues long. The sequenced CDR3 bases are TGTGCCAGCACCCCGACAGGGGGCGCGTATCGGGGCACTGAA. Its translation: CASTPTGGAYRGTE. The full CDR3 protein is CASTPTGGAYRGTEAFF.

As for this clone: The CDR3 extends 3 residues past the end of the read, so its final part is completed from the germline J gene. The rearrangement uses TRBV7-8 and TRBJ2-7; TRBD1 matches at 7 bases. This CDR3 contains 15 residues. The V gene end was trimmed by 5 bases and the J gene end by 3 bases; junction bases not matched to a gene: 10. Germline V gene lookup returns CDR1 SGHVS and CDR2 FQNEAQ. The chain's CDR3 is CASSATGDSVYEQYF. The sequenced CDR3 bases are TGTGCCAGCAGCGCCACAGGGGACAGCGTCTACGAG. Complete variable domain (other parts from reference TRBV7-8 and TRBJ2-7): GAGVSQSPRYKVAKRGQDVALRCDPISGHVSLFWYQQALGQGPEFLTYFQNEAQLDKSGLPSDRFFAERPEGSVSTLKIQRTQQEDSAVYLCASSATGDSVYEQYFGPGTRLTVT.

Comment on this clone: The read falls 3 residues short of the CDR3 end, and the missing part is taken from the germline J gene. The chain recombines TRBV2 with TRBJ2-7; maybe TRBD2 (5 bases). The V end lost 7 bases, the J end lost 6 bases, and 13 bases lay between the germline ends. Per germline, CDR1 SNHLY and CDR2 FYNNEI. This CDR3 spans 12 amino acids. The part of the CDR3 DNA that was read is TGTGCCAGCAAACTAGTACCCGGCGAG. This encodes CASKLVPGE. The whole CDR3 reads CASKLVPGEQYF.

As for this clone: The read terminates 3 residues before the CDR3 end, so the remaining end is supplied by the germline J gene. The V and J genes are TRBV7-2 and TRBJ2-5; 11 positions match TRBD2. V lost 6 bases and J lost 2; bases outside the gene matches: 5. Looked up from germline, CDR1 is SGHTA and CDR2 is FQGNSA. There are 15 residues in the CDR3. The DNA read from the CDR3 is TGTGCCAGCAGTTTGACTAGCGGGATACAAGAGACC. It codes for CASSLTSGIQET. In full, the CDR3 is CASSLTSGIQETQYF.

With regard to this clone: With the read ending 3 residues before the CDR3 end, the germline J gene is used to fill in that end. Other nucleotide sequences from this sample produce the same CDR3. This chain uses TRBV7-9 with TRBJ1-1, with 7 nucleotides matching TRBD1. J was trimmed by 0 bases and V by 5 bases; bases with no gene match: 6. Germline lookup yields CDR1 SEHNR and CDR2 FQNEAQ (reference sequence). The CDR3 contains 15 residues. The DNA read from the CDR3 is TGTGCCAGCAGCGCGACAGGGCCCATGAACACTGAA. This sequence encodes CASSATGPMNTE. The whole CDR3 protein is CASSATGPMNTEAFF.

Regarding this clone: The missing CDR3 end, 3 residues past where the read stops, is filled in from the germline J gene. This chain links TRBV11-2 with TRBJ2-2; D is possibly TRBD1 (5 bases). Germline assignment: CDR1 SGHAT and CDR2 FQNNGV. The CDR3 is made up of 15 amino acids. Trimming removed 2 bases at V and 0 bases at J, with 7 bases between. The CDR3 DNA, read in part, is TGTGCCAGCAGCTTAAGACAGACGAACACCGGGGAG. It encodes CASSLRQTNTGE. The complete CDR3 reads CASSLRQTNTGELFF.

As for this clone: Coverage ceases 3 residues before the CDR3 finishes, and the germline J gene fills in the end. This sequence joins TRBV19 and TRBJ2-5, with 7 bases matching TRBD2. Germline CDR1 and CDR2: LNHDA and SQIVND (reference sequence). V shed 11 bases and J 2 bases; nucleotides not matched to a gene: 8. The CDR3 runs 13 residues. The CDR3 DNA, read in part, is TGTGCCTCGAGTGGCGGGAGTCAAGAGACC. It codes for CASSGGSQET. The whole CDR3 sequence reads CASSGGSQETQYF.

As to this clone: The read ends 3 residues early relative to the CDR3; the germline J gene fills the gap. This sequence joins TRBV29-1 and TRBJ2-1; 9 bases map to TRBD1. The V gene's germline CDR1 is SQVTM and CDR2 ANQGSEA. The CDR3 runs 15 residues. Trimming cost V 0 bases and J 7 bases; bases outside gene matches: 7. CDR3 DNA (partial): TGCAGCGTTGAAGAACCAGGACAGGGGTCGAATGAG. Its protein product is CSVEEPGQGSNE. The entire CDR3 protein is CSVEEPGQGSNEQFF.

Turning to this clone: Coverage ceases 3 residues before the CDR3 finishes, and the germline J gene fills in the end. The chain joins TRBV7-2 to TRBJ1-5; D unclear. Per the germline V gene, CDR1 is SGHTA and CDR2 is FQGNSA. The CDR3 totals 12 residues. The germline V and J ends were trimmed by 5 bases and 3 bases, with 5 bases remaining between them. The sequenced part of the CDR3 DNA is TGTGCCAGCAGCCTATACAATCAGCCC. This translates into CASSLYNQP. The CDR3 as a whole reads CASSLYNQPQHF.

Comments on this clone: The read stops 3 residues short of the end of the CDR3; the missing end is completed from the germline J gene. The rearrangement joins TRBV5-1 to TRBJ1-3; no reliable D call. V lost 4 bases and J lost 1, with 15 bases in between. The CDR3 length is 16 residues. Germline V gene sequence: CDR1 SGHRS, CDR2 YFSETQ. Partial CDR3 DNA: TGCGCCAGCAGCCCCGGTGGTACGGGGTCTGGAAACACC. Encoded protein: CASSPGGTGSGNT. The whole CDR3 region reads CASSPGGTGSGNTIYF.

As concerns this clone: The read comes to an end 3 residues before the CDR3 does, leaving the germline J gene to fill in the end. The chain links TRBV7-9 to TRBJ1-5; no clear D. The CDR3 has 15 residues. V lost 2 bases to trimming and J lost 2 bases, with 10 bases between them. Germline V gives CDR1 SEHNR, CDR2 FQNEAQ (reference sequence). CDR3 DNA (partial): TGTGCCAGCAGCTTAAAGGGTTCGGGCAATCAGCCC. This gives the protein CASSLKGSGNQP. The CDR3 reads in full as CASSLKGSGNQPQHF.

Turning to this clone: The read terminates 3 residues before the CDR3 end, so the remaining end is supplied by the germline J gene. The rearrangement links TRBV20-1 to TRBJ1-1; TRBD1 is a possible D gene (6 bases). V was trimmed by 7 bases and J by 2 bases, leaving 14 bases between them. The CDR3 is made up of 13 amino acids. Germline lookup yields CDR1 DFQATT and CDR2 SNEGSKA (reference sequence). CDR3 residues: CSVKTQGNTEAFF. CDR3 DNA, as far as it was read: TGCAGTGTAAAGACACAGGGAAACACTGAA.